This T cell receptor (beta chain) was captured by sequencing in a study of shared clonotypes between healthy human individuals. Sequencing was performed with immunoSEQ multiplex PCR; in TCRdb, only in-frame clones are kept and a portion is missing. The sample holds 2 million to 2.5 million clones; under 95% are singletons and the top ten take about 1.8%. Looked up from germline, CDR1 is SGHTA and CDR2 is FQGNSA. J was trimmed by 5 bases and V by 5 bases; bases with no gene match: 10. The CDR3 extends over 16 amino acids. It was CD45RO-negative cells, positively selected for CCR7, that made up naive CD8 cells, with terminally differentiated effector memory CD45RA+ cells excluded.

The source is a man between 18 and 29 years old in good health. Some clones in this sample may be carry-over from other donors' samples. Specimen: naive CD8+ T cells from PBMCs. The chain recombines TRBV7-2 with TRBJ2-5, with TRBD2 matching over 11 bases. The CDR3 region is CASSKLAGVPWETQYF. The CDR3 DNA reads TGTGCCAGCAGCAAACTAGCGGGAGTCCCCTGGGAGACCCAGTACTTC.